The present entry profiles one TCR beta chain with its context. Its antigen is not identified. The CDR3 is made up of 13 amino acids. Germline CDR1 and CDR2: SGHTA and FQGTGA. Deletions cut 4 bases from V and 4 bases from J, with 11 bases between. With 60 Vbeta and 13 Jbeta primers, the PCR was carried out. The assay was immunoSEQ multiplex PCR, and TCRdb's table has in-frame clones only and misses some. In the table there are about 150,000 clones, about 82% of which are singletons. The data were taken from a study of cytomegalovirus exposure and HLA in healthy donors. Study information: For the approximately 430 genotyped donors, 75% to 90% fell within the Caucasian-associated ancestry cluster.

General observations from the study: A few V segments could not be told apart, such as TRBV6-2 and TRBV6-3, and were left out. An apparent linkage of common viral pathogens to several of the most significant clusters emerged in a later analysis.

Sequenced: PBMCs. The chain combines TRBV7-3 with TRBJ2-7, with a tentative D call TRBD1 (5 bases). This TCR derives from a male donor in good health and CMV-seronegative. CDR3 nucleotides: TGTGCCAGCAGCTCTAGGGGTGGGTACGAGCAGTACTTC. This sequence encodes CASSSRGGYEQYF.